These T cell receptor beta chains were read from a single sample in a study of cytomegalovirus exposure and HLA in healthy donors. Clones were read by immunoSEQ multiplex PCR, and TCRdb kept only the in-frame ones, dropping some. Of some 250,000 clones detected, around 89% appear once; the ten largest clones hold approximately 0.34%. Sequenced input: PBMCs. These receptor sequences come from a woman younger than 35 in good health and CMV-seronegative. Both conserved end residues are part of each CDR3. D genes are given only for firm matches.

d_call v_call cdr3_length cdr3_aa
. TRBV6-5 14 CASSYLTRNTEAFF
TRBD2 TRBV7-2 14 CASRSPGGYNEQFF
. TRBV28 13 CASSDSGTDTQYF
. TRBV19 12 CASSFAGGELFF
TRBD1 TRBV7-9 18 CASSLGNWDRQTAYGYTF
TRBD1 TRBV5-5 14 CASSSDRVHYGYTF
TRBD2 TRBV11-2 17 CASSLVPISGGAGELFF
TRBD2 TRBV10-3 16 CATLAGGPIISGELFF
TRBD1 TRBV10-3 17 CAISESNWTGENQPQHF
. TRBV4-1 11 CASSQASAQYF
. TRBV5-6 17 CASSLLQGSVGSETQYF
TRBD1 TRBV5-1 16 CASSGQGDGSYNEQFF
TRBD2 TRBV4-1 18 CASSRGLAGGLSYNEQFF
. TRBV4-1 15 CASSQGTSSPGELFF
TRBD1 TRBV4-1 18 CASSHRSGTGLTNTEAFF